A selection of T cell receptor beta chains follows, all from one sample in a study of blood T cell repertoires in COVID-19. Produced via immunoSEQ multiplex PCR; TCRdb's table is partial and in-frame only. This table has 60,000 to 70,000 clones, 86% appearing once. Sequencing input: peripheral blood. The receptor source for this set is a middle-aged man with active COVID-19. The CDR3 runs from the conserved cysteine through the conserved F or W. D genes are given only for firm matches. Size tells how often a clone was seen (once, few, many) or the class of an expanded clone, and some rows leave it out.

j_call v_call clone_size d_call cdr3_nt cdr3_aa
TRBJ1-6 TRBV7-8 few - TGTGCCAGCAGCCCTTACAGGGTAGTGGGGAATTTATCGCCCCTCCACTTT CASSPYRVVGNLSPLHF
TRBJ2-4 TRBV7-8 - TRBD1 TGTGCCAGCAGCCCCGACAGGGTACCTAGACTAGCCAAAAACATTCAGTACTTC CASSPDRVPRLAKNIQYF
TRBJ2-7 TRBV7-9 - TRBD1 TGTGCCAGCAGCCTCGGGACAGAACAGTACTTC CASSLGTEQYF
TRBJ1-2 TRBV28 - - TGTGCCAGCAGTTTATTGCGGGGGTTCTATGGCTACACCTTC CASSLLRGFYGYTF
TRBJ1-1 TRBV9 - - TGTGCCAGCAGCGTGGGGGGAACTGAAGCTTTCTTT CASSVGGTEAFF
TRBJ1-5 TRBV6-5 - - TGTGCCAGCAGAATAACAGGAGCAAATCAGCCCCAGCATTTT CASRITGANQPQHF
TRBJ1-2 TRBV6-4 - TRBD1 TGTGCCAGCAGTGACTCGAACAGGGGAAGCGGCTACACCTTC CASSDSNRGSGYTF
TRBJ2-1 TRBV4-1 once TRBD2 TGCGCCAGCAGCCAACTAGCGGGAACATACAATGAGCAGTTCTTC CASSQLAGTYNEQFF
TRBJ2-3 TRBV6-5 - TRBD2 TGTGCCAGCAGTTCACTATTTAGCGGGAGCACAGATACGCAGTATTTT CASSSLFSGSTDTQYF
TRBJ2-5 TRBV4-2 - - TGTGCCAGCAGCCAAGGGGGCGTCCAAGAGACCCAGTACTTC CASSQGGVQETQYF
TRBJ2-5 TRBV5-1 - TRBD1 TGCGCCAGCAGCTATTCCGGGACAGGGAAGGAGACCCAGTACTTC CASSYSGTGKETQYF
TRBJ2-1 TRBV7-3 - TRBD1 TGTGCCAGCAGCTGGGACAGGGACGCAAAGCAGTTCTTC CASSWDRDAKQFF
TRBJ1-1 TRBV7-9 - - TGTGCCAGCAGCCCCTCGGGACTCCTCGAGCACACTGAAGCTTTCTTT CASSPSGLLEHTEAFF
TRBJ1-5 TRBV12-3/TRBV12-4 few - TGTGCCAGCAGTGGCGGTAGCAATCAGCCCCAGCATTTT CASSGGSNQPQHF
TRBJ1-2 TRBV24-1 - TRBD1 TGTGCCACCAGTGATCCGACAGGGGGTGACTATGGCTACACCTTC CATSDPTGGDYGYTF
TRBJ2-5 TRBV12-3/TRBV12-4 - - TGTGCCAGCAGTTTGAGGGCAGAGACCCAGTACTTC CASSLRAETQYF
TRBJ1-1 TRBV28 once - TGTGCCAGCAGTTTAATCCAGGGTGGAACTGAAGCTTTCTTT CASSLIQGGTEAFF
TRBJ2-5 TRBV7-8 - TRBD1 TGTGCCAGCAGCTTTGACAGGGGGCTTTCCTCTCAGTACTTC CASSFDRGLSSQYF
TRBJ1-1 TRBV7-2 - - TGTGCCAGCAGCCCATGGGGGGGGCAGACTGAAGCTTTCTTT CASSPWGGQTEAFF
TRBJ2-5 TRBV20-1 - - TGCAGTGCTAACAGCCAAGAGACCCAGTACTTC CSANSQETQYF
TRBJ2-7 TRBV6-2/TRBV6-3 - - TGTGCCAGCAGTTACCCTCCGAGTCCCCCCTACGAGCAGTACTTC CASSYPPSPPYEQYF
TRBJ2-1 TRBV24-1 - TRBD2 TGTGCCACCAGTGCCCTGGGAGGGTACAATGAGCAGTTCTTC CATSALGGYNEQFF
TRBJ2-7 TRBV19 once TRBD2 TGTGCCAGTAGTATTCCCCGGACTAGCGGGAACGAGCAGTACTTC CASSIPRTSGNEQYF
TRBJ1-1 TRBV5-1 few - TGCGCCAGCAGCGCCGCAACAGGGAAGAACACTGAAGCTTTCTTT CASSAATGKNTEAFF
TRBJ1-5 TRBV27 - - TGTGCCAGCAGTTTACAGGGCTCCGATCAGCCCCAGCATTTT CASSLQGSDQPQHF
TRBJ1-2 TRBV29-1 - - TGCAGCGTTGTGGGGGCCGACTATGGCTACACCTTC CSVVGADYGYTF
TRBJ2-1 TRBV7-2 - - TGTGCCAGCAGCTTAGAGGGGTACTCCTACAATGAGCAGTTCTTC CASSLEGYSYNEQFF
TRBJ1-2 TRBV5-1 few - TGCGCCAGCAGCGCCTACGGACAGTGGGGCTACACCTTC CASSAYGQWGYTF
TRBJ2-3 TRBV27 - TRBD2 TGTGCCAGCAGTTTATTGCGGGGGGCAGCAGATACGCAGTATTTT CASSLLRGAADTQYF
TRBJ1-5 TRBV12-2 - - TGTGCAAGTCGCTTAGTCGCGGGGGGTCAGCCCCAGCATTTT CASRLVAGGQPQHF
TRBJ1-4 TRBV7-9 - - TGTGCCAGCAGCCGCGTTCCAGGGGCAAGTCGGGAAAAACTGTTTTTT CASSRVPGASREKLFF
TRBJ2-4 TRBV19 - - TGTGCCAGTAGTATATCACTAGGAGGAAACATTCAGTACTTC CASSISLGGNIQYF
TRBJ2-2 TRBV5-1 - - TGCGCCAGCAGCTTGGTCGGGAGGAACACCGGGGAGCTGTTTTTT CASSLVGRNTGELFF
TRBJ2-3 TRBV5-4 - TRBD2 TGTGCCAGCAGCGAGACTAGCGGGGGTCGTGGAGATACGCAGTATTTT CASSETSGGRGDTQYF
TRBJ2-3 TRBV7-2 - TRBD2 TGTGCCAGCAGACGTAGGGCTAGCGGGAGGGAGAATACGCAGTATTTT CASRRRASGRENTQYF
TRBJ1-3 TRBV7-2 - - TGTGCCAGCAGCTTAGGACGAGGGTTCTCTGGAAACACCATATATTTT CASSLGRGFSGNTIYF
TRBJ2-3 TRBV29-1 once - TGCAGCGTTGAGGGGGGGCAGGGGATCACAGATACGCAGTATTTT CSVEGGQGITDTQYF
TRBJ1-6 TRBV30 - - TGTGCCTGGAGTGTGGTGGGAGGGGACTCACCCCTCCACTTT CAWSVVGGDSPLHF
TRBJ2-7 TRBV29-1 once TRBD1 TGCAGCGTCAACAGGGGCCACGAGCAGTACTTC CSVNRGHEQYF
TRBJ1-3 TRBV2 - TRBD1 TGTGCCAGCACCCAGGGGGCTGGAAACACCATATATTTT CASTQGAGNTIYF
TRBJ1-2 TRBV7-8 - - TGTGCCAGCAGCTTTGTAAACTATGGCTACACCTTC CASSFVNYGYTF
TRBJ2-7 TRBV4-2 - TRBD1 TGTGCCAGCAGCCAAGCTACGGGACAGGGCTACGAGCAGTACTTC CASSQATGQGYEQYF
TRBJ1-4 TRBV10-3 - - TGTGCCATCAGTGACGTCCTTCCGGGGACTAATGAAAAACTGTTTTTT CAISDVLPGTNEKLFF
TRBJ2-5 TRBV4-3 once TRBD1 TGCGCCAGCAGCCCGGGACAGGGGAAAGGGCAAGAGACCCAGTACTTC CASSPGQGKGQETQYF
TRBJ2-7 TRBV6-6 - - TGTGCCAGCACCCCTTTCATGGGCCAAGCCAGAAACGAGCAGTACTTC CASTPFMGQARNEQYF
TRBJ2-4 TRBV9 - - TGTGCCAGCAGCACGACGGGATCCCCGGCTGCCAAAAACATTCAGTACTTC CASSTTGSPAAKNIQYF
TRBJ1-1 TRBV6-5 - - TGTGCCAGCAGTTACTCGAACAGCATGAACACTGAAGCTTTCTTT CASSYSNSMNTEAFF
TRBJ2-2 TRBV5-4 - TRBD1 TGTGCCAGCAGCGCCAAGACAGGGAGCACCGGGGAGCTGTTTTTT CASSAKTGSTGELFF
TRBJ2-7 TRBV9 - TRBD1 TGTGCCAGCAGCTCACGGGACAGCTACGAGCAGTACTTC CASSSRDSYEQYF
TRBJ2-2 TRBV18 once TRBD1 TGTGCCAGCTCACTCCGGACAGGGACCGGGGAGCTGTTTTTT CASSLRTGTGELFF
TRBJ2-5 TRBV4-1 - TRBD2 TGCGCCTCACAACAGGGGTTAGTAGCGGGGGGCGTTAGAGAGACCCAGTACTTC CASQQGLVAGGVRETQYF
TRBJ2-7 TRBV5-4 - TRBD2 TGTGCCAGCAGCTTGTTCGGCGGGGGCTCCTACGAGCAGTACTTC CASSLFGGGSYEQYF
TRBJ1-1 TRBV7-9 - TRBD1 TGTGCCAGCAGCTTAGCGGACAGGGCTCAAGCTTTCTTT CASSLADRAQAFF
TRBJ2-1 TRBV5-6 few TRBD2 TGTGCCAGCAGCCCGGGGGGGCGGAGGTACAATGAGCAGTTCTTC CASSPGGRRYNEQFF
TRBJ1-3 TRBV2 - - TGTGCCAGCAGTCCGCTGGCAGGTTTCTCTGGAAACACCATATATTTT CASSPLAGFSGNTIYF
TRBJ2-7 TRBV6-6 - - TGTGCCTGCGGTCGGGAGTACGAGCAGTACTTC CACGREYEQYF
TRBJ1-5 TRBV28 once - TGTGCCAGCAGTCTTCACCTAAAACACAGCCAGCCCCAGCATTTT CASSLHLKHSQPQHF